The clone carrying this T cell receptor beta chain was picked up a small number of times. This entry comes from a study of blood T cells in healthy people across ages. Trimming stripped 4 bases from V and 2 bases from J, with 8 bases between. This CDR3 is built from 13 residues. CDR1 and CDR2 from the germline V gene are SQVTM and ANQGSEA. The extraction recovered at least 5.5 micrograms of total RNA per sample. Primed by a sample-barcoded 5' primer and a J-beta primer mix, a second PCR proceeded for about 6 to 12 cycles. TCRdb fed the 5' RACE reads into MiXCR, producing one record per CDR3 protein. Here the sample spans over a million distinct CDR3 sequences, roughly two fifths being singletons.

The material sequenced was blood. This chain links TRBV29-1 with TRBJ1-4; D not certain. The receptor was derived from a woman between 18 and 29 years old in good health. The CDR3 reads CSVATLTNEKLFF. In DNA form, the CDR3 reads TGCAGCGTTGCGACACTCACTAATGAAAAACTGTTTTTT.